This entry lists 9 T cell receptor beta chains sequenced from one sample in a study of cytomegalovirus exposure and HLA in healthy donors. The PCR ran on 60 Vbeta and 13 Jbeta primers. Repertoires were generated with immunoSEQ multiplex PCR, while TCRdb's copy carries only in-frame clones and drops some. The data hold around 110,000 clones, with around 81% observed a single time. Material for sequencing was PBMCs. Receptors were obtained from a woman between 25 and 40 years old in good health and CMV-seronegative.

The chain has TRBV27 and TRBJ1-3, with D unclear. The CDR3 is 15 amino acids. CDR1 and CDR2 from the germline V gene are MNHEY and SMNVEV (reference sequence). The V end lost 7 bases, the J end lost 4 bases, and 17 bases lay between the germline ends. This CDR3 is CASTLLPVGGNTIYF. The DNA for the CDR3 is TGTGCCAGCACACTCCTTCCGGTGGGCGGAAACACCATATATTTT.

This clone was counted between two and nine times. The rearrangement links TRBV6-5 to TRBJ2-7; possibly TRBD2 for D (5 bases). CDR1 and CDR2 from the germline V gene are MNHEY and SVGAGI. The CDR3 loop spans 15 amino acids. V gave up 5 bases and J gave up 2 bases, with 16 bases separating them. In DNA form, the CDR3 reads TGTGCCAGCAGTGTACCCCGTCGAGCGGCCTACGAGCAGTACTTC. It specifies CASSVPRRAAYEQYF.

This clone has a single count. V usage is TRBV7-2 and J usage is TRBJ2-7; D ambiguous. Per the germline V gene, CDR1 is SGHTA and CDR2 is FQGNSA. This CDR3 region has 12 residues. With 5 bases removed from V and 2 bases from J, the gap between germline ends came to 7 bases. The chain's CDR3 is CASSPSAYEQYF. CDR3 sequence (DNA): TGTGCCAGCAGCCCGTCCGCCTACGAGCAGTACTTC.

The CDR3 loop is CAISNRGTTNEKLFF. The CDR3 coding sequence is TGTGCCATCAGTAACAGGGGCACAACTAATGAAAAACTGTTTTTT. The chain employs TRBV10-3 and TRBJ1-4; 7 bases are a match to TRBD1. Germline V gene data show CDR1 as ENHRY and CDR2 as SYGVKD. Trimming cost V 5 bases and J 0 bases; bases outside gene matches: 3. This CDR3 spans 15 amino acids.

This clone was recorded once. The rearrangement links TRBV5-1 to TRBJ2-5; 10 bases are a match to TRBD2. Germline V gene lookup returns CDR1 SGHRS and CDR2 YFSETQ. Trimming took 0 bases from V and 6 from J; bases not matched to a gene: 5. The CDR3 is 15 amino acids. The CDR3 nucleotides are TGCGCCAGCAGCTTGGCTAGCGGGAGTATCAAGACCCAGTACTTC. The encoded protein is CASSLASGSIKTQYF.

This sequence joins TRBV21-1 and TRBJ1-5. TRBV21-1 is marked as a pseudogene. The CDR3 is 15 residues long. The CDR3 DNA sequence: TGTGCCAGCAGCAACGCGGGTGGTAGCAATCAGCCCCAGCATTTT. Its protein product is CASSNAGGSNQPQHF.

This sequence joins TRBV7-8 and TRBJ2-7, with D maybe TRBD1 (5 bases). Trimming pared 3 bases from V and 2 bases from J, leaving 8 bases between. Germline V gene data show CDR1 as SGHVS and CDR2 as FQNEAQ. The CDR3 sequence is 13 residues long. The DNA of the CDR3 is TGTGCCAGCAGCTTCCAGGGCACCTACGAGCAGTACTTC. Residues: CASSFQGTYEQYF. The full variable domain, in which reference TRBV7-8 and TRBJ2-7 provide the parts outside the CDR3, is GAGVSQSPRYKVAKRGQDVALRCDPISGHVSLFWYQQALGQGPEFLTYFQNEAQLDKSGLPSDRFFAERPEGSVSTLKIQRTQQEDSAVYLCASSFQGTYEQYFGPGTRLTVT.

The table lists this clone with a few counts. The rearrangement links TRBV19 to TRBJ2-1; 9 bases agree with TRBD2. Germline trimming cut 3 bases from V and 5 bases from J; bases unmatched to any gene: 8. The CDR3 length is 16 residues. Germline CDR1 LNHDA, CDR2 SQIVND (reference sequence). The chain's CDR3 is CASSMVRASGNNEQFF. In DNA, the CDR3 is TGTGCCAGTAGTATGGTTCGGGCTAGCGGGAACAATGAGCAGTTCTTC.

The chain employs TRBV28 and TRBJ2-5, with TRBD1 identical over 10 bases. The CDR3 has 15 amino acids. Germline CDR1 and CDR2: MDHEN and SYDVKM. Trimming took 11 bases from V and 4 from J; bases not matched to a gene: 13. The CDR3 region is CAASSGGQGGETQYF. CDR3 DNA sequence: TGTGCCGCCTCTTCCGGAGGACAGGGGGGAGAGACCCAGTACTTC. Variable domain in full (rest from reference TRBV28 and TRBJ2-5): DVKVTQSSRYLVKRTGEKVFLECVQDMDHENMFWYRQDPGLGLRLIYFSYDVKMKEKGDIPEGYSVSREKKERFSLILESASTNQTSMYLCAASSGGQGGETQYFGPGTRLLVL.